This T cell receptor (beta chain) was captured in a study of regulatory T cells in long-lasting Graves disease. The study, taken as a whole, reports: New patients shared fewer public clonotypes (about 1,000) than persistent patients did (roughly 2,600).

Time point given: newly diagnosed GD, antithyroid drugs for less than 3 months. Extracted PBMC RNA gave rise to the TCR library. Sequencing libraries for TCR beta were prepared with iRepertoire HTBI primers and Arm-PCR of CDR3 regions. One entry per CDR3 protein results from TCRdb running MiXCR on the multiplex PCR reads. In the table there are 380,000 or so distinct CDR3 sequences, about 16% of which are singletons. Germline CDR1 reads LNHNV; CDR2 reads YYDKDF (reference sequence). The V end lost 0 bases, the J end lost 4 bases, and 9 bases lay between the germline ends. CDR3 length: 14 amino acids. Concerning this clonotype itself: Its antigen remains unidentified.

The same specimen was also included in a second study, on T cells in Graves' hyperthyroidism and ophthalmopathy.

This chain joins TRBV15 and TRBJ1-1, with a weak D call TRBD1 (5 bases). This sequence originates from a woman aged 18-30 years with Graves disease. The starting material was peripheral blood mononuclear cells (PBMCs), obtained at new diagnosis, from a patient treated with antithyroid drugs. The CDR3 loop is CATSRDRDGTEAFF. CDR3 bases: TGTGCCACCAGCAGAGATCGGGACGGCACTGAAGCTTTCTTT.